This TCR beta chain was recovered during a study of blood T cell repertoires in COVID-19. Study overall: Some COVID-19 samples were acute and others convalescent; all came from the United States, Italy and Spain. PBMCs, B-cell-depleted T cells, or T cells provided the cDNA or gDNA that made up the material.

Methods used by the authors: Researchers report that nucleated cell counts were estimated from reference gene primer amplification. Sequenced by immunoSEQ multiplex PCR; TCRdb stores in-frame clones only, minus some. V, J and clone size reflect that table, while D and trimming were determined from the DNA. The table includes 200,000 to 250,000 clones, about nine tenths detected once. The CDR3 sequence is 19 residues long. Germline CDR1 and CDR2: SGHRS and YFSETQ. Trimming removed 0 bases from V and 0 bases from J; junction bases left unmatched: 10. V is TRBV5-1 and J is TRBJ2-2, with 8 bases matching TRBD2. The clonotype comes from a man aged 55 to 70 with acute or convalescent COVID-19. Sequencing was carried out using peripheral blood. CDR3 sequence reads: CASSLAGGVFTANTGELFF. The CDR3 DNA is TGCGCCAGCAGCTTGGCCGGGGGGGTATTTACCGCGAACACCGGGGAGCTGTTTTTT.